This TCR beta chain was profiled in a study of blood T cell repertoires in COVID-19. At the level of the study: The analysed material was cDNA or gDNA that came from T cells, B-cell-depleted T cells, or PBMCs.

Germline V gene sequence: CDR1 SNHLY, CDR2 FYNNEI. There are 14 residues in the CDR3. The trim removed 6 bases at V and 0 bases at J, leaving 2 bases unmatched. The authors' processing: Scientists estimated how many nucleated cells there were by amplifying reference gene primers. The table came from immunoSEQ multiplex PCR; TCRdb's copy has only in-frame clones and leaves some out. That table furnishes V, J and clone size, whereas the DNA furnished D and trimming. The sample yields over 150,000 clones, roughly 73% seen once. The sample was peripheral blood. The V call is TRBV2, the J call TRBJ1-1; 9 nucleotides line up with TRBD1. The sequence came from a man aged 70-80 years with acute or convalescent COVID-19. CDR3 in DNA: TGTGCCAGCAGGGGACAGGGAGTGAACACTGAAGCTTTCTTT. This sequence encodes CASRGQGVNTEAFF. Complete variable domain (other parts from reference TRBV2 and TRBJ1-1): EPEVTQTPSHQVTQMGQEVILRCVPISNHLYFYWYRQILGQKVEFLVSFYNNEISEKSEIFDDQFSVERPDGSNFTLKIRSTKLEDSAMYFCASRGQGVNTEAFFGQGTRLTVV.